This T cell receptor (beta chain) originates from a study of shared clonotypes between healthy human individuals. Study-level findings and limits: Generally, naive subsets came out with larger estimated richness than memory subsets. Roughly 4.6% of naive CD4 clonotypes were common to several donors.

Assay: immunoSEQ multiplex PCR; the TCRdb copy retains only in-frame clones and omits some. The repertoire has fewer than 800,000 clones, approximately 90% of them found once; the top ten carry approximately 24%. This clone came up once. Its antigen remains unknown. Only CD45RO-negative cells positively selected for CCR7 counted as naive CD8 cells, so terminally differentiated effector memory CD45RA+ cells were excluded. The CDR3 has 14 residues. V was clipped by 2 bases and J by 2 bases, with 9 bases between them. Per the germline V gene, CDR1 is PRHDT and CDR2 is FYEKMQ (reference sequence). The chain couples TRBV13 to TRBJ2-5, with a tentative D call TRBD2 (6 bases). The sequenced sample consisted of naive CD8+ T cells sorted from blood. The receptor was isolated from a man under 40 in good health. The CDR3 here is CASSLRGRQETQYF. The CDR3 DNA reads TGTGCCAGCAGCTTACGGGGGAGACAAGAGACCCAGTACTTC.